This passage covers 12 T cell receptor beta chains from one sample sequenced in a study of post-analysis software for immune sequencing data. Study-wide findings and caveats: Elevated frequency relative to controls characterized 4 or 5 TRBV segments in patients, TRBV5-6, TRBV5-1 and TRBV20-1 among them.

Unique molecular identifiers tagged the TCR beta cDNA libraries. TCRdb passed the PCR reads through MiXCR, listing each CDR3 protein once. The sample contains 600,000 to 750,000 distinct CDR3 sequences, approximately 60% of which appear only once. No antigen has been assigned to these receptors. The sample taken for sequencing was blood. These TCRs come from a girl aged 2 to 9 with multiple sclerosis.

In this sample, this clonotype turned up a few times. CDR3 amino acids: CSVETHRGLTTDTQYF. In DNA form, the CDR3 reads TGCAGCGTTGAAACCCACAGGGGTTTAACGACAGATACGCAGTATTTT. V is TRBV29-1 and J is TRBJ2-3; 7 nucleotides agree with TRBD1. J was trimmed by 3 bases and V by 2 bases; bases with no gene match: 11. The CDR3 covers 16 residues. The V gene's germline CDR1 is SQVTM and CDR2 ANQGSEA.

The V gene is TRBV12-3 or TRBV12-4, the J gene TRBJ2-4; no clear D. The CDR3 consists of 13 residues. The V end lost 3 bases, the J end lost 7 bases, and 10 bases lay between the germline ends. The CDR3 here is CASSFLRPNIQYF. CDR3 in DNA: TGTGCCAGCAGTTTTTTGAGGCCCAACATTCAGTACTTC.

The genes are TRBV25-1 and TRBJ2-5, with D tentatively TRBD1 (7 bases). V shed 1 base and J shed 4 bases, with 19 bases lying between them. Germline values: CDR1 MGHDK, CDR2 SYGVNS. The length of the CDR3 is 17 residues. CDR3 sequence reads: CASSELGGGRSSETQYF. The CDR3 DNA reads as TGTGCCAGCAGTGAATTAGGAGGGGGCAGGTCTTCAGAGACCCAGTACTTC. Looking up the rest from reference TRBV25-1 and TRBJ2-5 gives the full variable domain: EADIYQTPRYLVIGTGKKITLECSQTMGHDKMYWYQQDPGMELHLIHYSYGVNSTEKGDLSSESTVSRIRTEHFPLTLESARPSHTSQYLCASSELGGGRSSETQYFGPGTRLLVL.

The chain couples TRBV12-3 or TRBV12-4 to TRBJ1-1; TRBD1 matches 8 bases. The CDR3 totals 14 residues. J was trimmed by 7 bases and V by 7 bases; bases with no gene match: 11. CDR3 sequence: CASITYRGEYEAFF. The CDR3 DNA reads as TGTGCCAGCATAACGTACAGGGGGGAATATGAAGCTTTCTTT.

This clonotype was counted between two and nine times. The genes are TRBV6-5 and TRBJ2-1; weak D call: TRBD2 (6 bases). Trimming left V 7 bases short and J 1 base short, with 14 bases between. Per germline, CDR1 MNHEY and CDR2 SVGAGI. This CDR3 is built from 15 residues. As DNA, the CDR3 is TGTGCCAGCATCCCTACGGGGGAGTCCTACAATGAGCAGTTCTTC. Encoded protein: CASIPTGESYNEQFF.

The rearrangement joins TRBV4-1 to TRBJ2-4, with a weak D call TRBD2 (6 bases). The end of the DNA fits TRBJ2-5 better, so the J call may be wrong. Germline lookup yields CDR1 MGHRA and CDR2 YSYEKL. There are 16 residues in the CDR3. This CDR3 is CASSQGVAEGQETQYF. CDR3 in DNA: TGCGCCAGCAGCCAAGGCGTAGCGGAGGGCCAAGAGACCCAGTACTTC.

V and J are TRBV5-5 and TRBJ2-1; 8 nucleotides match TRBD1. With 4 bases clipped from V and 10 bases from J, the junction kept 4 bases outside the gene matches. The CDR3 is 12 amino acids. Germline CDR1 reads SGHKS; CDR2 reads YYEKEE (reference sequence). Here the CDR3 DNA reads TGTGCCAGCAGCCCTGGACAGGGCGAGCAGTTCTTC. Protein product: CASSPGQGEQFF.

The CDR3 loop reads CASSEVAGADTQYF. The CDR3 nucleotides are TGTGCCAGCAGTGAAGTCGCGGGTGCAGATACGCAGTATTTT. The chain has TRBV6-1 and TRBJ2-3; D may be TRBD2 (5 bases). Germline CDR1 and CDR2: MNHNS and SASEGT. The CDR3 runs 14 residues. V lost 1 base and J 4 bases, leaving 9 bases between the germline ends.

Turning to this clonotype: Germline and junction disagree at one end, which may indicate a read error. V gene TRBV2 combines with J gene TRBJ2-7; D unresolved. CDR3 size: 12 residues. Germline assignment: CDR1 SNHLY and CDR2 FYNNEI. CDR3 sequence: CASSESVYGQYF. CDR3 bases: TGTGCCAGCAGTGAATCTGTCTACGGGCAGTACTTC.

The chain uses TRBV30 and TRBJ2-5; D uncertain. The CDR3 extends over 12 amino acids. Germline CDR1 reads GTSNPN; CDR2 reads SVGIG (reference sequence). Trimming removed 6 bases from V and 2 bases from J, with 10 bases in between. The CDR3 DNA reads as TGTGCCTGTCAGAGAGTACAAGAGACCCAGTACTTC. Translating gives CACQRVQETQYF.

This clonotype occurred a few times. This chain uses TRBV4-1 with TRBJ2-5; D not resolved. The J call could be wrong; TRBJ2-7 is a better fit for the DNA end. Germline V CDR1 and CDR2: MGHRA, YSYEKL. The CDR3 extends over 14 amino acids. The CDR3 spells CASSQVASSYEQYF. For the CDR3, the DNA is TGCGCCAGCAGCCAAGTGGCGTCTTCCTACGAGCAGTACTTC.

The J gene is TRBJ2-5, the V gene TRBV20-1, with 8 positions matching TRBD1. Germline CDR1 is DFQATT and CDR2 is SNEGSKA (reference sequence). The CDR3 sequence is 14 residues long. V gave up 6 bases and J gave up 5 bases; unmatched junction bases: 11. The CDR3 sequence: CSALLPGDRETQYF. In DNA form, the CDR3 reads TGCAGTGCCCTCCTTCCCGGGGACAGGGAGACCCAGTACTTC.